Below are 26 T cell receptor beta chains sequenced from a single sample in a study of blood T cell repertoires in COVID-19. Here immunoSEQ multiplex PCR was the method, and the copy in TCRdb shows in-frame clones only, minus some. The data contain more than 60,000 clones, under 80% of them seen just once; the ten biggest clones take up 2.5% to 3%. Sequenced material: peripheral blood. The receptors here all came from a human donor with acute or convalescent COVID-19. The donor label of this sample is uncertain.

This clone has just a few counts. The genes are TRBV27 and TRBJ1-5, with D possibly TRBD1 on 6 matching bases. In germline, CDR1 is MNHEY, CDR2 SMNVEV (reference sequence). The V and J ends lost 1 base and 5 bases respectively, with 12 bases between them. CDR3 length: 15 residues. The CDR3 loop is CASSLFTGRDQPQHF. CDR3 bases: TGTGCCAGCAGTTTATTCACAGGGCGGGATCAGCCCCAGCATTTT.

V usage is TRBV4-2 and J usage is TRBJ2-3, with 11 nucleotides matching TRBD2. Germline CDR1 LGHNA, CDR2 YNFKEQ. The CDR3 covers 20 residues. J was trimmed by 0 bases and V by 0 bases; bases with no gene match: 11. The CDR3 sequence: CASSQEPLAGGRLSTDTQYF. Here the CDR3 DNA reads TGTGCCAGCAGCCAAGAACCGCTAGCGGGAGGACGTCTAAGCACAGATACGCAGTATTTT.

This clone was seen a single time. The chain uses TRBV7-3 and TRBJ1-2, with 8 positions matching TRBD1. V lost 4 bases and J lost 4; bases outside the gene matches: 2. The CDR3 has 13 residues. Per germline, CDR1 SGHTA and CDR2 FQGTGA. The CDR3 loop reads CASSSTGVYGYTF. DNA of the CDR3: TGTGCCAGCAGCTCGACAGGGGTCTATGGCTACACCTTC.

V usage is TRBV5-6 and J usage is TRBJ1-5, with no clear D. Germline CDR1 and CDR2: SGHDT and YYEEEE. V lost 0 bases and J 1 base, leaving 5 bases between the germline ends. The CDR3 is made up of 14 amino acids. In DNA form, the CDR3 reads TGTGCCAGCAGCTTGGGGCCGAGCAATCAGCCCCAGCATTTT. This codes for CASSLGPSNQPQHF.

The CDR3 sequence is CASSFSLRGRHEKLFF. The DNA for the CDR3 is TGTGCCAGCAGCTTTTCCCTCAGGGGGCGGCATGAAAAACTGTTTTTT. The chain combines TRBV7-6 with TRBJ1-4; 8 nucleotides agree with TRBD1. The length of the CDR3 is 16 residues. J gave up 6 bases and V 3 bases, and 9 bases lay outside the gene matches. Germline CDR1 SGHVS, CDR2 FNYEAQ.

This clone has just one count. The CDR3: CASSVGRGLGELFF. For the CDR3, the DNA is TGCGCCAGCAGTGTGGGCAGGGGGCTGGGGGAGCTGTTTTTT. The V and J genes are TRBV10-1 and TRBJ2-2, with 8 positions matching TRBD1. Unmatched junction bases numbered 6, after V lost 4 bases and J lost 8 bases. The germline gives CDR1 WNHNN, CDR2 SYGVQD (reference sequence). The CDR3 is made up of 14 amino acids.

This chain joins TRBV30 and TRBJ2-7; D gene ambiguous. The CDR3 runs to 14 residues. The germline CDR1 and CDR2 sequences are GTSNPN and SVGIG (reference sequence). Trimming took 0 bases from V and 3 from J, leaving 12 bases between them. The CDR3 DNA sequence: TGTGCCTGGAGTGTAACCCGCAAGAGCTACGAGCAGTACTTC. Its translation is CAWSVTRKSYEQYF.

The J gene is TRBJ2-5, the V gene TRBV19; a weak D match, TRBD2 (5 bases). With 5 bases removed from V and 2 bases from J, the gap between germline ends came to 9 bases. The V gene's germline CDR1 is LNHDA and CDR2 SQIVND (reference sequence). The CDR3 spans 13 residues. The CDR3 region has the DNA TGTGCCAGTAGTGAGGGTGGTCAAGAGACCCAGTACTTC. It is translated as CASSEGGQETQYF.

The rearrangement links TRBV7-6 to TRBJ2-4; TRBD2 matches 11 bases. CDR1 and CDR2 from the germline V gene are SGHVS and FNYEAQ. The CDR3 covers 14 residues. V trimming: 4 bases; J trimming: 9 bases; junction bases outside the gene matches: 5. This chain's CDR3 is CASSSTSGGGIQYF. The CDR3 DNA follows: TGTGCCAGCAGCTCTACTAGCGGGGGAGGCATTCAGTACTTC.

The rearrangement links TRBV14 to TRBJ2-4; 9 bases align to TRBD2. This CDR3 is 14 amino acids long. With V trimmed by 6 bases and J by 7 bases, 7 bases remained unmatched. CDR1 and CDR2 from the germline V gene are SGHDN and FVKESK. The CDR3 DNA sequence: TGTGCCAGCAGGAAGTCTAGCGGGGCGAACATTCAGTACTTC. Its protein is CASRKSSGANIQYF. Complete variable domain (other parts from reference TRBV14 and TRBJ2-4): EAGVTQFPSHSVIEKGQTVTLRCDPISGHDNLYWYRRVMGKEIKFLLHFVKESKQDESGMPNNRFLAERTGGTYSTLKVQPAELEDSGVYFCASRKSSGANIQYFGAGTRLSVL.

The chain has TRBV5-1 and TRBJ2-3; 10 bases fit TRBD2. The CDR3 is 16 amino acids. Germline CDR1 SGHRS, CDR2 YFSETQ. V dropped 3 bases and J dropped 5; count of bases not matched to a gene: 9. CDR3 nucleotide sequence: TGCGCCAGCAGCTGGACTAGCGGCCGGCATGGAGATACGCAGTATTTT. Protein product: CASSWTSGRHGDTQYF.

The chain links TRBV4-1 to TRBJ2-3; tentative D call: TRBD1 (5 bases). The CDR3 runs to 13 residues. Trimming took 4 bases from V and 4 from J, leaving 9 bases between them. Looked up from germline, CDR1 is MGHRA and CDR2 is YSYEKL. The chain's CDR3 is CASSLGLSDTQYF. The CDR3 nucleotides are TGCGCCAGCAGCCTGGGGCTCTCAGATACGCAGTATTTT.

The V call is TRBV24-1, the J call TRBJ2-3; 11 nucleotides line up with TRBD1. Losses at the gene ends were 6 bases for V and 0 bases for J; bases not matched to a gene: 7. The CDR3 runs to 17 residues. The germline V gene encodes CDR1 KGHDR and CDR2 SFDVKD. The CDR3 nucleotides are TGTGCCACCAGTACATCCCGGGACAGGGGGAGCACAGATACGCAGTATTTT. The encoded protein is CATSTSRDRGSTDTQYF.

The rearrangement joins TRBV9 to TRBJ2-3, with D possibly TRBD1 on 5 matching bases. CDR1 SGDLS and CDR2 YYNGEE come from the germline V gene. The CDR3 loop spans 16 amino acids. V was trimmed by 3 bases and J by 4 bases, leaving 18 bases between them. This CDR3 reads CASSEWGPIGPDTQYF. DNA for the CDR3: TGTGCCAGCAGCGAGTGGGGCCCGATTGGTCCAGATACGCAGTATTTT.

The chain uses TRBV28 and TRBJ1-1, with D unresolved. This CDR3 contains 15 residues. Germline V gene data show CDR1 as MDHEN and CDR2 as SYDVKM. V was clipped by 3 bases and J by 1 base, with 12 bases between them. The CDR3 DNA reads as TGTGCCAGCAGTTTCTCCGTCGTTTCGAACACTGAAGCTTTCTTT. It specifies CASSFSVVSNTEAFF.

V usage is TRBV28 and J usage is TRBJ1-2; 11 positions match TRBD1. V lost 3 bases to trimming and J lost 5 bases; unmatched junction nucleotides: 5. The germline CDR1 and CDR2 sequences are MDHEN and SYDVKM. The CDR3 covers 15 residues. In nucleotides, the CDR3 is TGTGCCAGCAGTTTCCGGGACAGGGGGGTATATGGCTACACCTTC. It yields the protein CASSFRDRGVYGYTF.

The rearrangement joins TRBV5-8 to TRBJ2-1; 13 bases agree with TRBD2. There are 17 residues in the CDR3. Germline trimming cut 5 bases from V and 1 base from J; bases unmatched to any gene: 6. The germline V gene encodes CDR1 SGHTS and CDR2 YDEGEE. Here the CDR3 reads CASRRTSGRGSYNEQFF. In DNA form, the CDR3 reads TGTGCCAGCAGACGGACTAGCGGGAGAGGGTCCTACAATGAGCAGTTCTTC.

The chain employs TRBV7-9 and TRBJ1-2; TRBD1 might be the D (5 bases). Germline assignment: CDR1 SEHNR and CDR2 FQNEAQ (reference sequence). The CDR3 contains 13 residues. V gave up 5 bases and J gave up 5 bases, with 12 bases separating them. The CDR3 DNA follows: TGTGCCAGCAGCGAACAGGAGAGATATGGCTACACCTTC. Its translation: CASSEQERYGYTF.

The CDR3 sequence is CASSSVPEAFF. DNA for the CDR3: TGTGCCAGCAGCTCGGTCCCTGAAGCTTTCTTT. V gene TRBV5-5 combines with J gene TRBJ1-1; D is ambiguous. The length of the CDR3 is 11 residues. Trimming stripped 3 bases from V and 6 bases from J, with 6 bases between. Germline V gene sequence: CDR1 SGHKS, CDR2 YYEKEE (reference sequence).

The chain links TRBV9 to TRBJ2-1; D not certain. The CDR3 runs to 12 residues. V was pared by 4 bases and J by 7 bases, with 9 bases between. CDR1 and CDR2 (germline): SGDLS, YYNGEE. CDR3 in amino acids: CASSSFRNEQFF. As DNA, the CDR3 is TGTGCCAGCAGCTCTTTTCGGAATGAGCAGTTCTTC.

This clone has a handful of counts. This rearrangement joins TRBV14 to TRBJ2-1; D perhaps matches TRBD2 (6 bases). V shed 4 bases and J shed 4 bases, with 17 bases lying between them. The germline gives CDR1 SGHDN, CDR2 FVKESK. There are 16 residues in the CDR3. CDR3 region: CASSRNLAGPYNEQFF. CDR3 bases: TGTGCCAGCAGCCGAAACCTGGCGGGGCCGTACAATGAGCAGTTCTTC.

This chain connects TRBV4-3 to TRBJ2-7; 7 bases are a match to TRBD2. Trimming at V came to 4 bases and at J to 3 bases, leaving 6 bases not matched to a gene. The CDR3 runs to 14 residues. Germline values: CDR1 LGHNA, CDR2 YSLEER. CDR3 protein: CASSLGEGGYEQYF. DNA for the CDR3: TGCGCCAGCAGCCTCGGGGAGGGAGGCTACGAGCAGTACTTC.

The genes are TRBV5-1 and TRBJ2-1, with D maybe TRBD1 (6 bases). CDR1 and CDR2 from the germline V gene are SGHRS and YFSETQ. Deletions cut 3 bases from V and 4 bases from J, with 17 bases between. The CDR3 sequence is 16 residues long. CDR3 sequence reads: CASSSILQGPYNEQFF. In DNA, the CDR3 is TGCGCCAGCAGCTCCATATTACAGGGACCGTACAATGAGCAGTTCTTC.

CDR3 bases: TGTGCCAGCAGTTCCTTCCAGGGATACGAGCAGTACGTC. This codes for CASSSFQGYEQYV. The rearrangement links TRBV28 to TRBJ2-7; D perhaps matches TRBD1 (5 bases). V dropped 4 bases and J dropped 4 bases, with 11 bases sitting between them. The CDR3 contains 13 residues. Germline CDR1 and CDR2: MDHEN and SYDVKM.

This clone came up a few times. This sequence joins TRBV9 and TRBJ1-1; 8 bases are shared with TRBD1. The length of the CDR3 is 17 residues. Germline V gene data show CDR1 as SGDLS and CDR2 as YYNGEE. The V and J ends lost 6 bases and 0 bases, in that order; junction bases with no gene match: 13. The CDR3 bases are TGTGCCAGCACCCGACTCGGACAGGGAGGGATGAACACTGAAGCTTTCTTT. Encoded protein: CASTRLGQGGMNTEAFF.

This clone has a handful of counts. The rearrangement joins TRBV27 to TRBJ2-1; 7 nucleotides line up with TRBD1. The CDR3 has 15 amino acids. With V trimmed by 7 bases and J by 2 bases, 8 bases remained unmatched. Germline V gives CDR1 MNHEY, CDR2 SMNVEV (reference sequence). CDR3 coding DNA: TGTGCCAGCAAGCACGGACAGGAGGCCTACAATGAGCAGTTCTTC. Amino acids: CASKHGQEAYNEQFF.